This TCR beta chain was recovered during a study of OX40 agonist ivuxolimab in advanced cancers. Clones were read by immunoSEQ multiplex PCR, and TCRdb kept only the in-frame ones, dropping some. The sample shows 65,000 to 75,000 clones, approximately 78% of them seen only once. Germline V lookup: CDR1 SGHAT, CDR2 FQNNGV. The CDR3 totals 16 residues. Losses at the gene ends were 3 bases for V and 5 bases for J; bases not matched to a gene: 12. This clonotype was obtained from an adult with an advanced solid tumor such as melanoma, head and neck, liver or kidney cancer. The V and J genes are TRBV11-2 and TRBJ1-1, with 7 bases that match TRBD1. The specimen comprised CD4+ or CD8+ T cells sorted from blood, sampled in a trial of the OX40 agonist ivuxolimab. The CDR3: CASSLNLDRTLTEAFF. CDR3 nucleotide sequence: TGTGCCAGCAGCTTGAATCTGGACAGGACTTTGACTGAAGCTTTCTTT.